The 2 T cell receptor beta chains listed next were all sequenced from one sample in a study of blood T cell repertoires in COVID-19. Measured with immunoSEQ multiplex PCR; TCRdb has only the in-frame clones, and not every one. The sample records 110,000 or so clones, 85% being singletons. The material sequenced was peripheral blood. The receptors were sampled from a human donor in a cohort sampled during active COVID-19.

A single count supports this clone. V usage is TRBV7-9 and J usage is TRBJ1-5; D is perhaps TRBD1 (6 bases). The CDR3 covers 16 residues. V was trimmed by 1 base and J by 2 bases, leaving 12 bases between them. CDR1 and CDR2 from the germline V gene are SEHNR and FQNEAQ (reference sequence). The CDR3 region has the DNA TGTGCCAGCAGCTTAGGGGGGGGCGCCCGCAATCAGCCCCAGCATTTT. Residues: CASSLGGGARNQPQHF.

The chain uses TRBV5-1 and TRBJ2-1; 7 nucleotides line up with TRBD1. The CDR3 contains 15 residues. The J segment lost 2 bases and the V segment lost 3 bases, leaving 5 bases of the junction unmatched. In germline, CDR1 is SGHRS, CDR2 YFSETQ. The CDR3 spells CASSWRQGAYNEQFF. CDR3 in DNA: TGCGCCAGCAGCTGGAGACAGGGTGCCTACAATGAGCAGTTCTTC.